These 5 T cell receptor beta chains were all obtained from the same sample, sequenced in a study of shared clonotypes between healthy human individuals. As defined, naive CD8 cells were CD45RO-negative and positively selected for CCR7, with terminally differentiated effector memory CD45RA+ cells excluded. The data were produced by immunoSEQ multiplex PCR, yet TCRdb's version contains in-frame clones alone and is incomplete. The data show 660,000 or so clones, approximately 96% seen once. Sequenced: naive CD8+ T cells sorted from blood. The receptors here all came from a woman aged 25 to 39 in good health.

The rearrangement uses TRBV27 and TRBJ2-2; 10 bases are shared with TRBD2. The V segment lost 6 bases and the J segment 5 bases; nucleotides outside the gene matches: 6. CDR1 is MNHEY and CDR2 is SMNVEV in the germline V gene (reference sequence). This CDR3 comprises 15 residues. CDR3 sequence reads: CASSPLTSGTGELFF. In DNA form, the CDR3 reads TGTGCCAGCAGCCCTTTGACTAGCGGGACCGGGGAGCTGTTTTTT.

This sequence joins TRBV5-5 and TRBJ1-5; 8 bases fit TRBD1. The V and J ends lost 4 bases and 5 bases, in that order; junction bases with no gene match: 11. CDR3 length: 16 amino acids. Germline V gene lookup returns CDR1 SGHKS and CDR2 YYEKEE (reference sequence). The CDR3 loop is CASSGAGQGIYQPQHF. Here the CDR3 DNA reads TGTGCCAGCAGCGGAGCCGGACAGGGAATATATCAGCCCCAGCATTTT.

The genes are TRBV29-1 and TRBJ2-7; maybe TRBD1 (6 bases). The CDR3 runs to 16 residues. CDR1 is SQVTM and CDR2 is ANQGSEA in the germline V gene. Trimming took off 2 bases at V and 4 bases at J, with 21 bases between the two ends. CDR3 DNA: TGCAGCGTTGAAAGGGAAACAGGGACAAAGGATTACGAGCAGTACTTC. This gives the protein CSVERETGTKDYEQYF.

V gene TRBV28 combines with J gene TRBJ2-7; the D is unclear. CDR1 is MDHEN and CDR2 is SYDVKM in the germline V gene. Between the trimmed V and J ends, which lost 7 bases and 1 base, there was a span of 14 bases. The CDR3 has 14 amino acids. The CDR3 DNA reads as TGTGCCAGCACCCCCATCGGTATGTCCTACGAGCAGTACTTC. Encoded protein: CASTPIGMSYEQYF.

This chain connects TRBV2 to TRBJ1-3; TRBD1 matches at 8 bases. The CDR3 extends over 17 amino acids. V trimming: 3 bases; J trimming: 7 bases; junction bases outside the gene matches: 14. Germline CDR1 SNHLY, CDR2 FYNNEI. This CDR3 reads CASSEFGVETGANTIYF. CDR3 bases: TGTGCCAGCAGTGAGTTTGGAGTGGAGACAGGGGCCAACACCATATATTTT.